This record looks at one T cell receptor beta chain sequence and its context. The target antigen is unknown. The read falls 3 residues short of the CDR3 end, and the missing part is taken from the germline J gene. CDR1 is ENHRY, CDR2 SYGVKD, per germline. J gave up 2 bases and V 3 bases, and 7 bases lay outside the gene matches. This CDR3 is 16 amino acids long. This sample is part of a study of Tregs in tolerant kidney transplant recipients. Whole-study findings and limits: This study did not directly address biological reproducibility.

Clones were sequenced by immunoSEQ multiplex PCR, and TCRdb holds only the in-frame ones, with some missing. The sample totals over 45,000 clones; its top ten clones hold about 0.85%. The sequencing used CD4+ T cells from blood, collected before the transplant. This clonotype originated in a human donor who received a combined kidney and bone marrow transplant. The genes are TRBV10-3 and TRBJ2-1; 7 bases match TRBD2. The part of the CDR3 DNA that was read is TGTGCCATCAGTGACGGGGGGTCGTCTGCCTACAATGAG. Translating gives CAISDGGSSAYNE. The whole CDR3 protein reads CAISDGGSSAYNEQFF.